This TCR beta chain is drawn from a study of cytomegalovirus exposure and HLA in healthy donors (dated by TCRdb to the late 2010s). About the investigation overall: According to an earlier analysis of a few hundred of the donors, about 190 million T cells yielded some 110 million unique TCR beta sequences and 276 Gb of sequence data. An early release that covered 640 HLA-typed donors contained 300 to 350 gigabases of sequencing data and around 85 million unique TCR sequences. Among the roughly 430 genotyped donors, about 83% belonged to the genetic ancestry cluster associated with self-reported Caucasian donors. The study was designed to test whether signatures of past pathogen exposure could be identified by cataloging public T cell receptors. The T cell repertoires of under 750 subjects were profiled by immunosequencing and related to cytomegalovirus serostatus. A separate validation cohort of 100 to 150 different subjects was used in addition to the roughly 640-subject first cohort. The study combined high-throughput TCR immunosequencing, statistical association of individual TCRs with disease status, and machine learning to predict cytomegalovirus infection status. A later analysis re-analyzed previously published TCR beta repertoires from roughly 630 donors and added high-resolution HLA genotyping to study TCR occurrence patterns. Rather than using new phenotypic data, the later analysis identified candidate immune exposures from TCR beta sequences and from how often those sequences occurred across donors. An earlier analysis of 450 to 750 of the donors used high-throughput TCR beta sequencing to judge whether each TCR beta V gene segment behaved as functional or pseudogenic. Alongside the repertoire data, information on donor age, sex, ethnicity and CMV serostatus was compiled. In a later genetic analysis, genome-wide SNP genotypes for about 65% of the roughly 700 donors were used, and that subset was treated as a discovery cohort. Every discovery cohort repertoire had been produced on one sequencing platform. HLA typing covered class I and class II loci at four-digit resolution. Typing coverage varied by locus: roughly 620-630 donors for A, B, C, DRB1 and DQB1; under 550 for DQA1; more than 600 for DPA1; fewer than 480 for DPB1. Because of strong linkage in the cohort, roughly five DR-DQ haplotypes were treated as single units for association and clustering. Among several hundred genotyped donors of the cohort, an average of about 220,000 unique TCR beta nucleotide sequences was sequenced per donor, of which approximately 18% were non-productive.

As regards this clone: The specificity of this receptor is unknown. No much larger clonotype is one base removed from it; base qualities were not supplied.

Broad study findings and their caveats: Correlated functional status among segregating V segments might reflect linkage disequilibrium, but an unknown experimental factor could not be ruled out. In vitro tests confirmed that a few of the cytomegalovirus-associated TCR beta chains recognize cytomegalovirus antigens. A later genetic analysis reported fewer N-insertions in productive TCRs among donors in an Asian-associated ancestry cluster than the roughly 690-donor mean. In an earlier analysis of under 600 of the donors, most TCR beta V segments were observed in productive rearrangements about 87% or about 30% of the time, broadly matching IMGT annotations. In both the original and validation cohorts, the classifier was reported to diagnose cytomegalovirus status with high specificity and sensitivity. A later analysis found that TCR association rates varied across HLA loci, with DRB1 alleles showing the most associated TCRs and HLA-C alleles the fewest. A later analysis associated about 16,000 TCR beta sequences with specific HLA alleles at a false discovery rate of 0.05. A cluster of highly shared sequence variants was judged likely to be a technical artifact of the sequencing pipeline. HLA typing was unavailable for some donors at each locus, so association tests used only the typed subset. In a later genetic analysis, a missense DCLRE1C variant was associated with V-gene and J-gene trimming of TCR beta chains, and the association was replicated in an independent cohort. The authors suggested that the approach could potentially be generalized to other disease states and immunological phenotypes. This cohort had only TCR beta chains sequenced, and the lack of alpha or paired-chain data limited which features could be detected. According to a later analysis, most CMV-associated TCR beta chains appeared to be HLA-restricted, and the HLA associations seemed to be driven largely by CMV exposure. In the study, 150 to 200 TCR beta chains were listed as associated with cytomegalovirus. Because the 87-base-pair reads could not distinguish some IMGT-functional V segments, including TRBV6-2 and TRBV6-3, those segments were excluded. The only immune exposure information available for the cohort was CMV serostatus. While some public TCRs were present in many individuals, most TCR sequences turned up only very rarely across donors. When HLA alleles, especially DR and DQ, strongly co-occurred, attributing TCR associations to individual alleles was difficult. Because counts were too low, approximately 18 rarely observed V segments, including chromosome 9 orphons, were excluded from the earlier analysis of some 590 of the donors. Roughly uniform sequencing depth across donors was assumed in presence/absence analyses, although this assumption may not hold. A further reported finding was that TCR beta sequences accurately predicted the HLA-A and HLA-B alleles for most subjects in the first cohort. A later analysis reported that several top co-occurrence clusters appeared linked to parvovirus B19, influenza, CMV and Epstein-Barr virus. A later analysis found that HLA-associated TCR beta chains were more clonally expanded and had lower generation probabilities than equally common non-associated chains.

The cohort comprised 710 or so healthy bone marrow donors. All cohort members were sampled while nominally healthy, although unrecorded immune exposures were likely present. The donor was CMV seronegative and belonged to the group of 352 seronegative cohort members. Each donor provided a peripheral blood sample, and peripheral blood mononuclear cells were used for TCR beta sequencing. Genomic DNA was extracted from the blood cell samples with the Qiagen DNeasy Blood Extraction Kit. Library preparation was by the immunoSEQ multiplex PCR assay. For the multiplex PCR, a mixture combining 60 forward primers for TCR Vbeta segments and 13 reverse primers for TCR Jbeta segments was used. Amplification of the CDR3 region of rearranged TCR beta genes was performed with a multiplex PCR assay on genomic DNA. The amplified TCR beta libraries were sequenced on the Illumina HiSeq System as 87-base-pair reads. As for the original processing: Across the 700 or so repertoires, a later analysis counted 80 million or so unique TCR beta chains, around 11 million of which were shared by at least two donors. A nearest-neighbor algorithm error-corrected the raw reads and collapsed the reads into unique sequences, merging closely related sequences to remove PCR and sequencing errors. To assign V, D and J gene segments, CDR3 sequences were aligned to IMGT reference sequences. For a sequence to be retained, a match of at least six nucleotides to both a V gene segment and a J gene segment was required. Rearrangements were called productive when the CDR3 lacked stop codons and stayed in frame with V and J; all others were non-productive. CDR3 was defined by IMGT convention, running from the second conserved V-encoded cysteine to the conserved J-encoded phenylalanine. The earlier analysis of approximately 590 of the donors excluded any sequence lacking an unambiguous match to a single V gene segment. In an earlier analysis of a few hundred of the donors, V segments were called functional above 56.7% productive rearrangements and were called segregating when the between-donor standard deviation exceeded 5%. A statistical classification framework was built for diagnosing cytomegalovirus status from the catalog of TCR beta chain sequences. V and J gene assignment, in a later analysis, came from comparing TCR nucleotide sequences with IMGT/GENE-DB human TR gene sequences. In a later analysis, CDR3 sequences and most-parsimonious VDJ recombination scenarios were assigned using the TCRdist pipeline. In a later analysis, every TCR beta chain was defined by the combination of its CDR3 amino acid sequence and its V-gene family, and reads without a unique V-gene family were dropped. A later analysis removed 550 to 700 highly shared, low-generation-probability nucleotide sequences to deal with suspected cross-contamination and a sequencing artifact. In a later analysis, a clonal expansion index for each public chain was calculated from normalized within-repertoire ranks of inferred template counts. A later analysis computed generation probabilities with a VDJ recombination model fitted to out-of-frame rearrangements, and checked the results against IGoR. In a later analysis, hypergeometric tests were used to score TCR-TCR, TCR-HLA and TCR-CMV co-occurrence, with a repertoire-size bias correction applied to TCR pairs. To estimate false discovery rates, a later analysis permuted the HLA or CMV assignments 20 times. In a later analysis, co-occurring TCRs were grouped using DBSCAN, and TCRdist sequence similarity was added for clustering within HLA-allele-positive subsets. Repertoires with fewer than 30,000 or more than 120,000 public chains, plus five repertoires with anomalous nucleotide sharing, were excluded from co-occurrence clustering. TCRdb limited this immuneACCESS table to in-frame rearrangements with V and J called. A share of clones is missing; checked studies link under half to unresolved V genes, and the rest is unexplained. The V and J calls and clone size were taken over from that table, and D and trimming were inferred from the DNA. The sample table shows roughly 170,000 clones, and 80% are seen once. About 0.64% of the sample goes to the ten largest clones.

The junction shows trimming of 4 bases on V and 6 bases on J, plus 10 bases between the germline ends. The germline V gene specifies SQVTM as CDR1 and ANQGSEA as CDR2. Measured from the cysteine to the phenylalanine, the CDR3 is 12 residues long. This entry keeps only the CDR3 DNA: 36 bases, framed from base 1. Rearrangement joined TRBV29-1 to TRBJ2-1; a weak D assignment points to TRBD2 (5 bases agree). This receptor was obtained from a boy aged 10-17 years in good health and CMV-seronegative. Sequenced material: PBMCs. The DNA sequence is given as TGCAGCGTTGTCTTGCGGGTCAATGAGCAGTTCTTC. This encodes CSVVLRVNEQFF.